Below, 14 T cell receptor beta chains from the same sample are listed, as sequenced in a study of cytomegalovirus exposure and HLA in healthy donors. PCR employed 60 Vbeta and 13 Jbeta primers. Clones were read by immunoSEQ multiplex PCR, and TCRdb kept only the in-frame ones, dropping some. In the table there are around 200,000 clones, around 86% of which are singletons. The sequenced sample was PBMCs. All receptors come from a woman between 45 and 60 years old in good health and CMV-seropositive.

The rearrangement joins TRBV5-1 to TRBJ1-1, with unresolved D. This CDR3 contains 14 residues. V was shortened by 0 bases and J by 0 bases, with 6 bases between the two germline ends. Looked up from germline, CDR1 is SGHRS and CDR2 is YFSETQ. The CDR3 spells CASSLAGMNTEAFF. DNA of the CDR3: TGCGCCAGCAGCTTGGCGGGGATGAACACTGAAGCTTTCTTT.

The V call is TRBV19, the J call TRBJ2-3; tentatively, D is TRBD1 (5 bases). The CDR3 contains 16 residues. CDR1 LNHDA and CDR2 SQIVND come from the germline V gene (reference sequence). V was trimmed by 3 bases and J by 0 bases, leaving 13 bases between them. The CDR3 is CASSIGAGPSTDTQYF. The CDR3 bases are TGTGCCAGTAGTATTGGGGCAGGGCCGAGCACAGATACGCAGTATTTT.

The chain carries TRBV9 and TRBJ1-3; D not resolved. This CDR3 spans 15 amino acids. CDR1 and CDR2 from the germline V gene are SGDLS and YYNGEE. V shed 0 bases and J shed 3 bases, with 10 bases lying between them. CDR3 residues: CASSVAPTSGNTIYF. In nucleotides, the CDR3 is TGTGCCAGCAGCGTAGCCCCCACAAGTGGAAACACCATATATTTT.

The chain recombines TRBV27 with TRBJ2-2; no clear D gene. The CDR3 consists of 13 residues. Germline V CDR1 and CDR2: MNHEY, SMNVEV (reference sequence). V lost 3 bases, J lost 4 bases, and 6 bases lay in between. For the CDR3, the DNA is TGTGCCAGCAGTTTCGGGTCCACCGGGGAGCTGTTTTTT. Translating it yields CASSFGSTGELFF.

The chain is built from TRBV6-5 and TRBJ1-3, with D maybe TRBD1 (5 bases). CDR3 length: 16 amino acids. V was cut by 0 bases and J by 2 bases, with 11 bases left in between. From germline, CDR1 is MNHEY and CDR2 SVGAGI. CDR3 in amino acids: CASSYSGGIAGNTIYF. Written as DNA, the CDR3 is TGTGCCAGCAGTTACTCGGGGGGAATCGCTGGAAACACCATATATTTT.

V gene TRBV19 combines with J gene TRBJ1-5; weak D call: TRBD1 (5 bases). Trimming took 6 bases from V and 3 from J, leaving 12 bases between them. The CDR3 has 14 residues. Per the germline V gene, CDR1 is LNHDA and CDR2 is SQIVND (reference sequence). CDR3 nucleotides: TGTGCCAGTAGCATCGGACACTACAATCAGCCCCAGCATTTT. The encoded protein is CASSIGHYNQPQHF. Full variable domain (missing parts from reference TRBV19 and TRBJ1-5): DGGITQSPKYLFRKEGQNVTLSCEQNLNHDAMYWYRQDPGQGLRLIYYSQIVNDFQKGDIAEGYSVSREKKESFPLTVTSAQKNPTAFYLCASSIGHYNQPQHFGDGTRLSIL.

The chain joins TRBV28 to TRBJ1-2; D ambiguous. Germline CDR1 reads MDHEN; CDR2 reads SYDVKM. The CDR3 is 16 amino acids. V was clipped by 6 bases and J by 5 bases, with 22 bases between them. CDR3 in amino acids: CASSLRGSSTFYGYTF. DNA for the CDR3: TGTGCCAGCAGCCTGCGGGGATCCTCTACCTTTTATGGCTACACCTTC.

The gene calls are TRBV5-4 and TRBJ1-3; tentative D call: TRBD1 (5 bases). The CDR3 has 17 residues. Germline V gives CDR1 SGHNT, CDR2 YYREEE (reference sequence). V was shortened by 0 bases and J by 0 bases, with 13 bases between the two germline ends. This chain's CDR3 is CASSLALPRDSGNTIYF. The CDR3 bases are TGTGCCAGCAGCTTGGCGCTCCCCAGGGACTCTGGAAACACCATATATTTT.

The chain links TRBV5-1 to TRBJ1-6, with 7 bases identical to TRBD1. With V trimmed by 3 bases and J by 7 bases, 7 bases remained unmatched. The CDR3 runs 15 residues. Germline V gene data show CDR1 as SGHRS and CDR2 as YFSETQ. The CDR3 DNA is TGCGCCAGCAGCTCAGGGGGGACAGAAAATTCACCCCTCCACTTT. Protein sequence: CASSSGGTENSPLHF. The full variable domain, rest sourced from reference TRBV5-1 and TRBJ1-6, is KAGVTQTPRYLIKTRGQQVTLSCSPISGHRSVSWYQQTPGQGLQFLFEYFSETQRNKGNFPGRFSGRQFSNSRSEMNVSTLELGDSALYLCASSSGGTENSPLHFGNGTRLTVT.

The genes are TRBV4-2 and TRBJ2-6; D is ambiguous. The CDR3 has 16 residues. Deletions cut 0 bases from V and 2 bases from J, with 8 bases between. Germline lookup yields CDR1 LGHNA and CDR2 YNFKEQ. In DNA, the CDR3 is TGTGCCAGCAGCCAAGACCCGGCGGCTGGGGCCAACGTCCTGACTTTC. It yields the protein CASSQDPAAGANVLTF.

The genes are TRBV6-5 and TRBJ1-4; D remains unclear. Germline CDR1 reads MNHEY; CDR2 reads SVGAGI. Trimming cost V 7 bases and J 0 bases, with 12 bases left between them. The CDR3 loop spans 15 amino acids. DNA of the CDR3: TGTGCCAGCACCTATACCCAAGCAACTAATGAAAAACTGTTTTTT. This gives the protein CASTYTQATNEKLFF.

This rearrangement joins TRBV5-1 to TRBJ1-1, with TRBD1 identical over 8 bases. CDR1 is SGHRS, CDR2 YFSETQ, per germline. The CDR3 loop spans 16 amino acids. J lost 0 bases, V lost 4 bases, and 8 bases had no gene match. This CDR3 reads CASSPGQGLVNTEAFF. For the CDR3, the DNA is TGCGCCAGCAGCCCCGGACAGGGCCTGGTGAACACTGAAGCTTTCTTT. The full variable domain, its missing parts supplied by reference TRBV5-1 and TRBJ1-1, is KAGVTQTPRYLIKTRGQQVTLSCSPISGHRSVSWYQQTPGQGLQFLFEYFSETQRNKGNFPGRFSGRQFSNSRSEMNVSTLELGDSALYLCASSPGQGLVNTEAFFGQGTRLTVV.

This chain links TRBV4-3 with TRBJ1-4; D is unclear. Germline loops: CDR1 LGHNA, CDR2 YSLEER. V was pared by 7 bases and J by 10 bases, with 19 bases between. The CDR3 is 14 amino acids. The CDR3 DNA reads TGCGCCAGCAAACCAACGGTTGGGCGGGGAAAACTGTTTTTT. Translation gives CASKPTVGRGKLFF.

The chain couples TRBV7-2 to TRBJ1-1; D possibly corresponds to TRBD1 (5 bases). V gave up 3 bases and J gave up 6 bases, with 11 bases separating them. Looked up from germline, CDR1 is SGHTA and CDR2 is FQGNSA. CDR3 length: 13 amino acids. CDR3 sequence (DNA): TGTGCCAGCAGCTTGCCGACAGTGCCTGAAGCTTTCTTT. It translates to CASSLPTVPEAFF.